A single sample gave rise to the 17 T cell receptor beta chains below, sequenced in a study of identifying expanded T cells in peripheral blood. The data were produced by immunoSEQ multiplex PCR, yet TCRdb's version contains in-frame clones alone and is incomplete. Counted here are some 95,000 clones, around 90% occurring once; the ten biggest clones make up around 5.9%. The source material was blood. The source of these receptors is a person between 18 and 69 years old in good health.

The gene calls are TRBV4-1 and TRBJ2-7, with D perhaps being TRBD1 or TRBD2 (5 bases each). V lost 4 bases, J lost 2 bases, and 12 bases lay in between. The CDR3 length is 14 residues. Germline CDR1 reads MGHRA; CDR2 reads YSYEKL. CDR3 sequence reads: CASSLGEPAYEQYF. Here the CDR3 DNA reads TGCGCCAGCAGCCTAGGGGAGCCAGCCTACGAGCAGTACTTC.

The CDR3 here is CASSLATGLPYNEQFF. In DNA form, the CDR3 reads TGTGCCAGCAGCTTGGCAACGGGACTACCCTACAATGAGCAGTTCTTC. V usage is TRBV5-4 and J usage is TRBJ2-1; 7 bases agree with TRBD2. With 0 bases clipped from V and 2 bases from J, the junction kept 5 bases outside the gene matches. Per germline, CDR1 SGHNT and CDR2 YYREEE (reference sequence). The length of the CDR3 is 16 residues.

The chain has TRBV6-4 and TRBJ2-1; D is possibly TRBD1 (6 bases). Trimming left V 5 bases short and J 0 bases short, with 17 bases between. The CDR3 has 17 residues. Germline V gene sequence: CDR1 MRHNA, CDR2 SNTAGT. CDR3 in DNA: TGTGCCAGCAGTAAAACCCGACAGGAAAGCTCCTACAATGAGCAGTTCTTC. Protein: CASSKTRQESSYNEQFF.

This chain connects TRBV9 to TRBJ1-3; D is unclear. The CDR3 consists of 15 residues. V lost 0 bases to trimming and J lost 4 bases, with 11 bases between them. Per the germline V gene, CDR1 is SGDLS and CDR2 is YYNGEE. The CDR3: CASSVAQGTGNTIYF. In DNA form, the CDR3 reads TGTGCCAGCAGCGTAGCACAAGGAACAGGAAACACCATATATTTT.

This chain's CDR3 is CASSLGGLLTDTQYF. CDR3 nucleotide sequence: TGTGCCAGCAGCTTAGGGGGTCTCCTCACAGATACGCAGTATTTT. This chain links TRBV7-3 with TRBJ2-3, with D perhaps matching TRBD1 or TRBD2 (5 bases each). CDR1 and CDR2 from the germline V gene are SGHTA and FQGTGA. The CDR3 spans 15 residues. With 2 bases removed from V and 2 bases from J, the gap between germline ends came to 11 bases.

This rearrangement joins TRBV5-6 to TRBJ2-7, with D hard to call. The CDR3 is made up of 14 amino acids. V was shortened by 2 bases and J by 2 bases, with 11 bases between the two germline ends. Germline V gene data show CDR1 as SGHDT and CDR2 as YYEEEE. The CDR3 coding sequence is TGTGCCAGCAGCTTTGTACAGAACCCCTACGAGCAGTACTTC. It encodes CASSFVQNPYEQYF. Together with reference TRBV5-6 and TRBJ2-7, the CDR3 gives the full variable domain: DAGVTQSPTHLIKTRGQQVTLRCSPKSGHDTVSWYQQALGQGPQFIFQYYEEEERQRGNFPDRFSGHQFPNYSSELNVNALLLGDSALYLCASSFVQNPYEQYFGPGTRLTVT.

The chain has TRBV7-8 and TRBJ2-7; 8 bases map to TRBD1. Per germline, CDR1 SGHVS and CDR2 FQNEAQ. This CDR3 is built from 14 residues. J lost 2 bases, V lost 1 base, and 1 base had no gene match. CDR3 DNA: TGTGCCAGCAGCTTAGTGACAGGGGCCTACGAGCAGTACTTC. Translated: CASSLVTGAYEQYF.

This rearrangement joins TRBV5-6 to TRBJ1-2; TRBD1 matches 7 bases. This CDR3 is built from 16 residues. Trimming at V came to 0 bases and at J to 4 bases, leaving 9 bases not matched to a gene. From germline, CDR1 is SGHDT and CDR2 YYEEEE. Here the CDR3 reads CASSLVVGTAIYGYTF. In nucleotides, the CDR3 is TGTGCCAGCAGCTTGGTTGTGGGGACAGCTATCTATGGCTACACCTTC.

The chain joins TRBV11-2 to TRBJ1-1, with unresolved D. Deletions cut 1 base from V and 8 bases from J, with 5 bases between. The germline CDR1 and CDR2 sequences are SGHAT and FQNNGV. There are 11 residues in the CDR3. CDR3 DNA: TGTGCCAGCAGCTTAGTTAGGGAAGCTTTCTTT. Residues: CASSLVREAFF.

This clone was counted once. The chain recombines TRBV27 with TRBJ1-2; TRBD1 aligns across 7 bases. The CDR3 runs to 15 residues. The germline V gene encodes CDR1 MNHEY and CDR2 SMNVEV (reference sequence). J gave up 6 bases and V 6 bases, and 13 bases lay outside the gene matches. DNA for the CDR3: TGTGCCAGCAGGCCACAGGGGATGGGGTTCGATGGCTACACCTTC. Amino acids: CASRPQGMGFDGYTF.

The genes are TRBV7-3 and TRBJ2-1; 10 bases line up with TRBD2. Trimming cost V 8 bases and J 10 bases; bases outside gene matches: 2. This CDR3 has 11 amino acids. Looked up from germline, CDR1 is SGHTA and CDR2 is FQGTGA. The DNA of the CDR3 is TGTGCCAGCTCTAGCGGGGGAGAGCAGTTCTTC. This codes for CASSSGGEQFF.

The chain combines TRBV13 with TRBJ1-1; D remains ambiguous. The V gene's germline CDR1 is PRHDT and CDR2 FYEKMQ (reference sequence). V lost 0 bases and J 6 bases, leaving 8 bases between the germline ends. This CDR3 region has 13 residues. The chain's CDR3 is CASSLGPGPEAFF. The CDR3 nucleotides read TGTGCCAGCAGCTTAGGCCCCGGGCCTGAAGCTTTCTTT.

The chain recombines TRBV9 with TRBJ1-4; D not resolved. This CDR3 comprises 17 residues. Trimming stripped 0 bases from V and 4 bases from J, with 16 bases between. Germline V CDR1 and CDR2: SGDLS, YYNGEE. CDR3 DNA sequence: TGTGCCAGCAGCGTAGCTGCCGGGCCAGCGAGTAATGAAAAACTGTTTTTT. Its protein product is CASSVAAGPASNEKLFF.

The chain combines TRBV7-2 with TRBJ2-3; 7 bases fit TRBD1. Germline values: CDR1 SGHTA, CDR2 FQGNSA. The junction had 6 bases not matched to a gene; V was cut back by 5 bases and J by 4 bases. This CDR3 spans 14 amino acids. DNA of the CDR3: TGTGCCAGCAGCCTAGACAGGGCGGCAGATACGCAGTATTTT. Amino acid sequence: CASSLDRAADTQYF.

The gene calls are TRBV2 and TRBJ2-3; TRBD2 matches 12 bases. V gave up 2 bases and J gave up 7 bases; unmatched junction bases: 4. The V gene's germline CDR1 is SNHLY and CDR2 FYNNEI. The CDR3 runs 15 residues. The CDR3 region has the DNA TGTGCCAGCAGTGAACGACTAGCGGGGGTATATACGCAGTATTTT. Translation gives CASSERLAGVYTQYF.

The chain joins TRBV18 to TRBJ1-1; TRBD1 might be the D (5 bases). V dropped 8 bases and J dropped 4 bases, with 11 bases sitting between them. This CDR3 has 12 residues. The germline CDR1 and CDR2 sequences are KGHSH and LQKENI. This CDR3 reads CASAERGTEAFF. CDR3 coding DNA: TGTGCCAGCGCCGAGAGGGGCACTGAAGCTTTCTTT.

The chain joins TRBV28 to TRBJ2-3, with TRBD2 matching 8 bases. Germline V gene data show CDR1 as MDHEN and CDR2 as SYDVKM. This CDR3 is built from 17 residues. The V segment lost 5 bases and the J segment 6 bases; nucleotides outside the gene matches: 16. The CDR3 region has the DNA TGTGCCAGCAGTGGGTCCTGGGCGGGAGGAGGGGGGGATACGCAGTATTTT. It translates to CASSGSWAGGGGDTQYF.